This T cell receptor (beta chain) was identified during a study of blood T cells in healthy people across ages. This clonotype was observed once. Its antigen remains unidentified. Compared with germline, one end of the junction differs, possibly owing to a read error. CDR3 length equals 17 residues. Looked up from germline, CDR1 is LGHNA and CDR2 is YNFKEQ. A J-beta primer mix and a sample-barcoded 5' primer were used in a second PCR of about 7 to 12 cycles. A single record per CDR3 protein comes from TCRdb applying MiXCR to the 5' RACE reads. The sample has 600,000 to 1,000,000 distinct CDR3 sequences; roughly 50% are singletons. Study outcomes and limitations: Leaving the PBMCs unsorted stopped any conclusive comparison of naive versus antigen-experienced cells.

Isolation per sample recovered at least 7 million PBMCs. The rearrangement links TRBV4-2 to TRBJ1-5; perhaps TRBD1 as D (5 bases). Sequenced input: blood. The origin of this receptor is a man aged 25 to 45 in good health. This chain's CDR3 is CASSQDREPYSNRPQHF. CDR3 DNA: TGTGCCAGCAGCCAAGACAGGGAACCGTATAGCAATCGGCCCCAGCATTTT.